The next 17 T cell receptor beta chains were all read from a single sample in a study of a mutant IDH1 vaccine in newly diagnosed glioma. Their cognate antigens are unknown. Time point specified: week 47, end of study. Alongside topical imiquimod, each dose of vaccine comprised 300 ug of mutant IDH1 20-mer peptide. Produced via immunoSEQ multiplex PCR; TCRdb's table is partial and in-frame only. In the table there are approximately 37,000 clones, about 80% of which are singletons. The sequences come from PBMCs, collected from a glioma patient whose treatment included an IDH1 peptide vaccine. The receptors here all came from a man aged 18 to 30 with glioma. Some clones in this sample may be carry-over from other donors' samples.

The CDR3 bases are TGCGCCAGCAGCCCCGGGACAGGGAAAACTGAAGCTTTCTTT. Amino acid sequence: CASSPGTGKTEAFF. This rearrangement joins TRBV4-1 to TRBJ1-1; 9 bases are a match to TRBD1. Trimming removed 4 bases from V and 5 bases from J; junction bases left unmatched: 5. Germline CDR1 and CDR2: MGHRA and YSYEKL. CDR3 size: 14 residues.

The chain uses TRBV7-2 and TRBJ1-1; D is ambiguous. Trimming shortened V by 0 bases and J by 6 bases, and 11 bases separated the two germline ends. The CDR3 is 14 amino acids. Germline V gene sequence: CDR1 SGHTA, CDR2 FQGNSA. The CDR3 loop reads CASSLAMWNPEAFF. Written as DNA, the CDR3 is TGTGCCAGCAGCTTAGCGATGTGGAATCCTGAAGCTTTCTTT. Full variable domain (remainder filled in from reference TRBV7-2 and TRBJ1-1): GAGVSQSPSNKVTEKGKDVELRCDPISGHTALYWYRQSLGQGLEFLIYFQGNSAPDKSGLPSDRFSAERTGGSVSTLTIQRTQQEDSAVYLCASSLAMWNPEAFFGQGTRLTVV.

The chain has TRBV5-4 and TRBJ1-2, with D perhaps matching TRBD1 (5 bases). Germline-derived CDR1 and CDR2 are SGHNT and YYREEE (reference sequence). CDR3 length: 13 amino acids. Trimming pared 4 bases from V and 4 bases from J, leaving 11 bases between. Here the CDR3 DNA reads TGTGCCAGCAGCCCCGACAGTTCCTATGGCTACACCTTC. Protein sequence: CASSPDSSYGYTF. The full variable domain, completed using reference TRBV5-4 and TRBJ1-2, is ETGVTQSPTHLIKTRGQQVTLRCSSQSGHNTVSWYQQALGQGPQFIFQYYREEENGRGNFPPRFSGLQFPNYSSELNVNALELDDSALYLCASSPDSSYGYTFGSGTRLTVV.

J is TRBJ2-7 and V is TRBV7-2; D uncertain. The germline V gene has CDR1 SGHTA and CDR2 FQGNSA. There are 11 residues in the CDR3. V was cut by 4 bases and J by 5 bases, with 6 bases left in between. This CDR3 is CASSSLHEQYF. DNA for the CDR3: TGTGCCAGCAGCTCGTTGCACGAGCAGTACTTC. The full variable domain, in which reference TRBV7-2 and TRBJ2-7 provide the parts outside the CDR3, is GAGVSQSPSNKVTEKGKDVELRCDPISGHTALYWYRQSLGQGLEFLIYFQGNSAPDKSGLPSDRFSAERTGGSVSTLTIQRTQQEDSAVYLCASSSLHEQYFGPGTRLTVT.

J is TRBJ2-2 and V is TRBV5-1, with D unclear. Germline V gene lookup returns CDR1 SGHRS and CDR2 YFSETQ. The length of the CDR3 is 17 residues. V was trimmed by 3 bases and J by 0 bases, leaving 15 bases between them. The CDR3 sequence: CASSSIFWVANTGELFF. The CDR3 DNA follows: TGCGCCAGCAGCTCCATCTTCTGGGTGGCGAACACCGGGGAGCTGTTTTTT.

J is TRBJ1-1 and V is TRBV29-1; D possibly corresponds to TRBD1 (6 bases). V was clipped by 7 bases and J by 1 base, with 10 bases between them. The CDR3 spans 12 residues. Germline loops: CDR1 SQVTM, CDR2 ANQGSEA. The CDR3, as DNA: TGCAGCGGGCAGGGGAGGAACACTGAAGCTTTCTTT. Its protein product is CSGQGRNTEAFF. Combining the CDR3 with reference TRBV29-1 and TRBJ1-1 gives the whole variable domain SAVISQKPSRDICQRGTSLTIQCQVDSQVTMMFWYRQQPGQSLTLIATANQGSEATYESGFVIDKFPISRPNLTFSTLTVSNMSPEDSSIYLCSGQGRNTEAFFGQGTRLTVV.

The chain carries TRBV6-5 and TRBJ1-3; no definite D call. The CDR3 length is 15 residues. Looked up from germline, CDR1 is MNHEY and CDR2 is SVGAGI. Trimming removed 6 bases at V and 0 bases at J, with 12 bases between. DNA for the CDR3: TGTGCCAGCAGCCTAGACCGAAGCTCTGGAAACACCATATATTTT. As protein: CASSLDRSSGNTIYF.

This clone was observed a few times. For the CDR3, the DNA is TGCAGACTCAGGATGAACACTGAAGCTTTCTTT. It translates to CRLRMNTEAFF. The chain carries TRBV20-1 and TRBJ1-1; D is unclear. From germline, CDR1 is DFQATT and CDR2 SNEGSKA (reference sequence). CDR3 size: 11 residues.

This clone was seen just once. The V gene is TRBV6-5, the J gene TRBJ1-5; D is perhaps TRBD1 (5 bases). The CDR3 loop spans 14 amino acids. Deletions cut 10 bases from V and 7 bases from J, with 20 bases between. Germline V CDR1 and CDR2: MNHEY, SVGAGI. CDR3 in DNA: TGTGCCACTACGTCGGGGGAGATGGGGCAGCCCCAGCATTTT. This codes for CATTSGEMGQPQHF.

The gene calls are TRBV7-2 and TRBJ1-3; D gene ambiguous. Between the trimmed V and J ends, which lost 5 bases and 2 bases, there was a span of 13 bases. The CDR3 runs to 15 residues. In germline, CDR1 is SGHTA, CDR2 FQGNSA. The CDR3 region is CASSPQTRTGNTIYF. CDR3 nucleotide sequence: TGTGCCAGCAGCCCCCAGACACGAACTGGAAACACCATATATTTT.

This sequence joins TRBV7-2 and TRBJ2-1, with 11 nucleotides matching TRBD2. CDR1 and CDR2 (germline): SGHTA, FQGNSA. The junction had 5 bases not matched to a gene; V was cut back by 5 bases and J by 5 bases. The CDR3 runs to 15 residues. Here the CDR3 reads CASSLTSGKNNEQFF. As DNA, the CDR3 is TGTGCCAGCAGCCTGACTAGCGGGAAAAACAATGAGCAGTTCTTC. Variable domain in full (rest from reference TRBV7-2 and TRBJ2-1): GAGVSQSPSNKVTEKGKDVELRCDPISGHTALYWYRQSLGQGLEFLIYFQGNSAPDKSGLPSDRFSAERTGGSVSTLTIQRTQQEDSAVYLCASSLTSGKNNEQFFGPGTRLTVL.

The chain uses TRBV4-1 and TRBJ1-5, with 8 nucleotides matching TRBD1. Germline assignment: CDR1 MGHRA and CDR2 YSYEKL. V shed 4 bases and J 9 bases; nucleotides not matched to a gene: 8. CDR3 size: 14 residues. This chain's CDR3 is CASSRMTGDLPQHF. The CDR3 DNA reads TGCGCCAGCAGCCGTATGACAGGGGATTTGCCCCAGCATTTT.

Written as DNA, the CDR3 is TGTGCCACCAGCAGGGAGGACAGCCCCGGCTCTGGAAACACCATATATTTT. This encodes CATSREDSPGSGNTIYF. The chain employs TRBV15 and TRBJ1-3; maybe TRBD1 (6 bases). The V gene lost 3 bases and the J gene lost 0 bases, with 15 bases spanning the gap. Germline V gene sequence: CDR1 LNHNV, CDR2 YYDKDF (reference sequence). There are 17 residues in the CDR3.

This chain joins TRBV7-2 and TRBJ1-5, with TRBD1 matching 10 bases. V was pared by 5 bases and J by 5 bases, with 6 bases of the junction left unmatched. Looked up from germline, CDR1 is SGHTA and CDR2 is FQGNSA. The CDR3 covers 15 residues. Written as DNA, the CDR3 is TGTGCCAGCAGCCGCCGAGGGACAGGGGATCAGCCCCAGCATTTT. This translates into CASSRRGTGDQPQHF.

J is TRBJ2-2 and V is TRBV7-2; 13 nucleotides agree with TRBD2. Germline trimming cut 1 base from V and 3 bases from J; bases unmatched to any gene: 2. The CDR3 length is 17 residues. The germline V gene encodes CDR1 SGHTA and CDR2 FQGNSA. The CDR3 sequence: CASSLGGLAGYTGELFF. CDR3 sequence (DNA): TGTGCCAGCAGCTTAGGGGGACTAGCGGGGTACACCGGGGAGCTGTTTTTT.

This clone has a handful of counts. The chain recombines TRBV25-1 with TRBJ1-1, with D maybe TRBD1 (5 bases). Per the germline V gene, CDR1 is MGHDK and CDR2 is SYGVNS. CDR3 length: 13 residues. The V end lost 4 bases, the J end lost 0 bases, and 6 bases lay between the germline ends. CDR3: CASSVGVNTEAFF. In nucleotides, the CDR3 is TGTGCCAGCAGTGTGGGGGTGAACACTGAAGCTTTCTTT.

This chain connects TRBV5-6 to TRBJ2-7; TRBD2 aligns across 9 bases. The CDR3 is 15 residues long. V shed 5 bases, J shed 0 bases, and the junction held 6 bases outside the gene matches. In germline, CDR1 is SGHDT, CDR2 YYEEEE. CDR3 residues: CASRISGSVSYEQYF. Written as DNA, the CDR3 is TGTGCCAGCAGGATTAGCGGGAGTGTCTCCTACGAGCAGTACTTC.